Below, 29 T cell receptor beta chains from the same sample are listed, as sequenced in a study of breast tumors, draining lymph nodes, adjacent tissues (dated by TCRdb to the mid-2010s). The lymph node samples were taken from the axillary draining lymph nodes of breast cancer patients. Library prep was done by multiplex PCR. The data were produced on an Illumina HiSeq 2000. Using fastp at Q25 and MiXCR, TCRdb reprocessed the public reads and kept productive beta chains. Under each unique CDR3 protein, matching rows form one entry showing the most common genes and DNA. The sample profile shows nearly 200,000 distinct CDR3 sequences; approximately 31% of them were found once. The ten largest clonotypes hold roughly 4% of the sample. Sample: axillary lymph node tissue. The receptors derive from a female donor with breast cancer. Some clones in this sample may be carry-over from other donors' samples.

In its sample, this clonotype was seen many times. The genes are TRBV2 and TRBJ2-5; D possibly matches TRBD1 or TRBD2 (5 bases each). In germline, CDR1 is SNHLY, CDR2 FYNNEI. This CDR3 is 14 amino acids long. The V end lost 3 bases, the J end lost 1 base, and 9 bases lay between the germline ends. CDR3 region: CASSEWDLQETQYF. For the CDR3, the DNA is TGTGCCAGCAGTGAGTGGGACCTCCAAGAGACCCAGTACTTC.

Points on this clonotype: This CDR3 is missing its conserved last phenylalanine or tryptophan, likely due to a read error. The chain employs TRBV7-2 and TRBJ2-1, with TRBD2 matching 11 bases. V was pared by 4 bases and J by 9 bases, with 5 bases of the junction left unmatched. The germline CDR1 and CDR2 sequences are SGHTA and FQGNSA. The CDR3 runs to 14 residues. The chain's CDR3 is CTSSSGLAEGEQFL. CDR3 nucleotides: TGTACCAGCAGCTCGGGACTAGCGGAGGGTGAGCAGTTCCTC.

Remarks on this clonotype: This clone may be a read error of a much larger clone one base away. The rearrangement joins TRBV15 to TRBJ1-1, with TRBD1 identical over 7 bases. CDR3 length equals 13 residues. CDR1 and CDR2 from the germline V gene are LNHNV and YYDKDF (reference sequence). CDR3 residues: CAASTNRDREAFF. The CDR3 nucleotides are TGTGCCGCCAGCACTAACCGGGACAGAGAAGCTTTCTTT.

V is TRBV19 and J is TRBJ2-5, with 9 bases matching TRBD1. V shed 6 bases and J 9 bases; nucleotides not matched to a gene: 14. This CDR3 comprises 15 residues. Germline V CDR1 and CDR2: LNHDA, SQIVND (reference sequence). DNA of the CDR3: TGTGCCAGTAGATTGGACAGGGGCTTTAATCAGCCCCAGTACTTC. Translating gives CASRLDRGFNQPQYF.

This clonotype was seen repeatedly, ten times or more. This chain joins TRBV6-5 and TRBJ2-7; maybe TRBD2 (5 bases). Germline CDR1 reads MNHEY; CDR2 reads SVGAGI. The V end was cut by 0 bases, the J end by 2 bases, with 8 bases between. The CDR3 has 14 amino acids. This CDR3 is CASSYSEATYEQYF. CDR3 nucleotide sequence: TGTGCCAGCAGTTACTCGGAGGCGACCTACGAGCAGTACTTC.

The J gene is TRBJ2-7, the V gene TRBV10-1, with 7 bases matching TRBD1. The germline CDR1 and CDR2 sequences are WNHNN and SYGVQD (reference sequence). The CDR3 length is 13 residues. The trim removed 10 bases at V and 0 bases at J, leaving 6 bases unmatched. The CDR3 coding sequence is TGCGCCACCCCAAACAGGGGCTCCTACGAGCAGTACTTC. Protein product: CATPNRGSYEQYF.

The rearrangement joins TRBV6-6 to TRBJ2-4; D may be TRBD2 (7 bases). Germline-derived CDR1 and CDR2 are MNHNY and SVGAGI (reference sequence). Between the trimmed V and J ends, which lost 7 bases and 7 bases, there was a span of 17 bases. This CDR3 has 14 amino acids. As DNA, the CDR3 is TGTGCCAGCACTACGGGGGCCGGGGGGAACATTCAGTACTTC. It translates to CASTTGAGGNIQYF.

The CDR3 nucleotides are TGTGCCAGCACCGTGACAGGGACGAACACCGGGGAGCTGTTTTTT. It specifies CASTVTGTNTGELFF. The chain carries TRBV7-9 and TRBJ2-2; the match to TRBD1 covers 7 bases. CDR1 and CDR2 from the germline V gene are SEHNR and FQNEAQ (reference sequence). The trim removed 7 bases at V and 0 bases at J, leaving 5 bases unmatched. The CDR3 contains 15 residues. Filled out from reference TRBV7-9 and TRBJ2-2, the complete variable domain reads DTGVSQNPRHKITKRGQNVTFRCDPISEHNRLYWYRQTLGQGPEFLTYFQNEAQLEKSRLLSDRFSAERPKGSFSTLEIQRTEQGDSAMYLCASTVTGTNTGELFFGEGSRLTVL.

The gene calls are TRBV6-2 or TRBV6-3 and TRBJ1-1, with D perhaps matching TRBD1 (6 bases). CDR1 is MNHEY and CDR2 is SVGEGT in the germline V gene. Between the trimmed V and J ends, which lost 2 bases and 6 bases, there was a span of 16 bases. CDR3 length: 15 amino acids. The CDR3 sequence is CASSYGRGINAEAFF. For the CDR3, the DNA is TGTGCCAGCAGTTACGGAAGGGGGATCAACGCTGAAGCTTTCTTT.

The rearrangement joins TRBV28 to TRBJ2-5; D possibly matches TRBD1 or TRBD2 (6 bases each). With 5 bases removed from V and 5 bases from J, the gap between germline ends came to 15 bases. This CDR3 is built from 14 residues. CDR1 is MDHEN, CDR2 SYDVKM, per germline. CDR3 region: CASSPQKGGETQYF. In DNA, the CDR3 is TGTGCCAGCAGTCCCCAGAAAGGGGGGGAGACCCAGTACTTC.

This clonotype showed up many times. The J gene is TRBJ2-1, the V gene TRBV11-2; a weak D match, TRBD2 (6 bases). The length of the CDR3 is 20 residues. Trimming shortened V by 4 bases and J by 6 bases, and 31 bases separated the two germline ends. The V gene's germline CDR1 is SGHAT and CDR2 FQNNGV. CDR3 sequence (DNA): TGTGCCAGCAGCTCGCTAAGGGTGCCTAGCTCTTCGAAGGGAGGCAATGAGCAGTTCTTC. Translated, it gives CASSSLRVPSSSKGGNEQFF.

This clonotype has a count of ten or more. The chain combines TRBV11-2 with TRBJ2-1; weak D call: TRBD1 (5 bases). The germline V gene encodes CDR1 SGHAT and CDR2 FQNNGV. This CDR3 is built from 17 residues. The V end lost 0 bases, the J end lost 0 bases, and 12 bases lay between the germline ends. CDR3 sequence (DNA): TGTGCCAGCAGCTTAGACCGCAGGGCGAGCTCCTACAATGAGCAGTTCTTC. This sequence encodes CASSLDRRASSYNEQFF.

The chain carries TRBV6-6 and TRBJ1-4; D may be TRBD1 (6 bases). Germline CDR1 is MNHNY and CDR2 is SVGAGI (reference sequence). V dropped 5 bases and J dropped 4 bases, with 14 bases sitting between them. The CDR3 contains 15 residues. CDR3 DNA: TGTGCCAGCAGTCATCAAAACAGGGATAATGAAAAACTGTTTTTT. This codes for CASSHQNRDNEKLFF.

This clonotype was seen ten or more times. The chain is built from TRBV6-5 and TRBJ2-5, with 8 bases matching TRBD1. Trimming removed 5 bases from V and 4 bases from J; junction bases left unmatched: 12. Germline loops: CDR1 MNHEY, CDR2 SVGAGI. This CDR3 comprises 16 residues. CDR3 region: CASSHTGQGGSETQYF. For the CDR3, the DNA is TGTGCCAGCAGTCACACCGGACAGGGCGGGTCAGAGACCCAGTACTTC.

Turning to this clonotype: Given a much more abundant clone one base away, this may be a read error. The CDR3 is CASRRTGLREQYF. The CDR3 region has the DNA TGTGCCAGCAGGCGGACAGGGTTGAGGGAGCAGTACTTC. The chain is built from TRBV6-1 and TRBJ2-7; TRBD1 agrees at 8 bases. This CDR3 has 13 residues. Germline values: CDR1 MNHNS, CDR2 SASEGT. The trim removed 6 bases at V and 7 bases at J, leaving 8 bases unmatched.

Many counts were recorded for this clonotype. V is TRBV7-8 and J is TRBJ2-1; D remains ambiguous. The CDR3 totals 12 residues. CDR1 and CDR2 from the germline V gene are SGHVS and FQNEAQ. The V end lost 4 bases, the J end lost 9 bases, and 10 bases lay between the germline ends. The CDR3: CASSSGRFEQFF. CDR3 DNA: TGTGCCAGCAGCTCCGGAAGATTTGAGCAGTTCTTC.

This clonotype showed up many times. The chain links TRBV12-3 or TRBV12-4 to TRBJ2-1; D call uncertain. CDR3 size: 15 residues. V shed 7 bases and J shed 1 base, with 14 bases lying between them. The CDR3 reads CASTPTRPSYNEQFF. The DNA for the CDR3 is TGTGCCAGCACCCCGACGCGTCCGTCCTACAATGAGCAGTTCTTC.

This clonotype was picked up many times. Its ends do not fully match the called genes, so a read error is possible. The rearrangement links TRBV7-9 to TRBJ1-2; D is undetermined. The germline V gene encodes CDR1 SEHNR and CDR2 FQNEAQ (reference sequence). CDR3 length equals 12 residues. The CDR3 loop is CASSLALISENF. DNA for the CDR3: TGTGCCAGCAGCTTAGCATTAATCAGCGAAAACTTC.

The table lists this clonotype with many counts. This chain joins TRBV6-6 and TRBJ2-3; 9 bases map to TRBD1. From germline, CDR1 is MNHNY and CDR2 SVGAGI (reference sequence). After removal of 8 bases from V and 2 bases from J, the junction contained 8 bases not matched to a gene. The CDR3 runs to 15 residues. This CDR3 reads CASAPGQGNTDTQYF. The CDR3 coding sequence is TGTGCCAGCGCCCCCGGACAGGGGAACACAGATACGCAGTATTTT.

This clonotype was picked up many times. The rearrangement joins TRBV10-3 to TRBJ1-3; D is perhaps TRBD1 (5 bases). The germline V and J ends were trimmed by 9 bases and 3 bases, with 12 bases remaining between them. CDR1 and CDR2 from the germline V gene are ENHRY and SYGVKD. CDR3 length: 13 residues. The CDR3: CAIDPGYGNTIYF. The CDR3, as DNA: TGTGCCATTGATCCAGGGTATGGAAACACCATATATTTT.

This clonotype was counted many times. In nucleotides, the CDR3 is TGTGCCAGCAGTGCCACCCCGGGACTAGCGGGATCTAGCACAGATACGCAGTATTTT. Its protein is CASSATPGLAGSSTDTQYF. The rearrangement uses TRBV25-1 and TRBJ2-3; the match to TRBD2 covers 13 bases. Germline assignment: CDR1 MGHDK and CDR2 SYGVNS. This CDR3 comprises 19 residues. V was pared by 4 bases and J by 0 bases, with 10 bases of the junction left unmatched.

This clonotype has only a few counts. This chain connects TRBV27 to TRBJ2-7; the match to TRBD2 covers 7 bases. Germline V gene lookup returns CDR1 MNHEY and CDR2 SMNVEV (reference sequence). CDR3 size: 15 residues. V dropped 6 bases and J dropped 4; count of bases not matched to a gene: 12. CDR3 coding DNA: TGTGCCAGCAGCAAGATGGGGGGGGGTGGATACGAGCAGTACTTC. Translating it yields CASSKMGGGGYEQYF.

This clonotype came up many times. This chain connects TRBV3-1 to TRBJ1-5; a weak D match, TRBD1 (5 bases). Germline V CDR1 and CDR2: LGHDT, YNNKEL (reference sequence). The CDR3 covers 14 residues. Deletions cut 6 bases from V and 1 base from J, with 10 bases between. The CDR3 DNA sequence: TGTGCCAGCAGTCGACAGTGGAGCAATCAGCCCCAGCATTTT. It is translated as CASSRQWSNQPQHF. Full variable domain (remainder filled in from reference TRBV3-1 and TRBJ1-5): DTAVSQTPKYLVTQMGNDKSIKCEQNLGHDTMYWYKQDSKKFLKIMFSYNNKELIINETVPNRFSPKSPDKAHLNLHINSLELGDSAVYFCASSRQWSNQPQHFGDGTRLSIL.

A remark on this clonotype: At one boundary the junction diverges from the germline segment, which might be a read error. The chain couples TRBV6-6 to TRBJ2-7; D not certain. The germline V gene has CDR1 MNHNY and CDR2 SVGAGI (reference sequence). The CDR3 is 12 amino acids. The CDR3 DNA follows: TGTGTCAGCAGAATGACCGTCTACGAGCAGTACTTT. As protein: CVSRMTVYEQYF.

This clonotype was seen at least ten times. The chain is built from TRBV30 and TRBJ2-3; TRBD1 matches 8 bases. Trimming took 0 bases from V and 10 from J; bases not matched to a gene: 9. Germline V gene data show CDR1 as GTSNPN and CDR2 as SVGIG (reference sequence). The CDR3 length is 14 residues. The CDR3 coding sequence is TGTGCCTGGAGTGTAGGGGACAGGTCCCCTTCGCAGTATTTT. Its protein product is CAWSVGDRSPSQYF.

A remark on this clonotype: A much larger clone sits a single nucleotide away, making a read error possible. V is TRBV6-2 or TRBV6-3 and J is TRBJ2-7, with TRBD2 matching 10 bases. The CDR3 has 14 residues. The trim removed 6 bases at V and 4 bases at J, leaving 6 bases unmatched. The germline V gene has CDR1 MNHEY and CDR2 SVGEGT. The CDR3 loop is CASSPSGRLYEQYF. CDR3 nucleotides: TGTGCCAGCAGCCCTAGCGGGAGACTTTACGAGCAGTACTTC.

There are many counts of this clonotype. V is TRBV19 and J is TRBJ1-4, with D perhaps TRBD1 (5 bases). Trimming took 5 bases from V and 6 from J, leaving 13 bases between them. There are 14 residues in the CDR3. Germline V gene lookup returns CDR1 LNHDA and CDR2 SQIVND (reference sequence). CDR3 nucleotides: TGTGCCAGTAGTCCCGGGACCTGGGATGAAAAACTGTTTTTT. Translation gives CASSPGTWDEKLFF.

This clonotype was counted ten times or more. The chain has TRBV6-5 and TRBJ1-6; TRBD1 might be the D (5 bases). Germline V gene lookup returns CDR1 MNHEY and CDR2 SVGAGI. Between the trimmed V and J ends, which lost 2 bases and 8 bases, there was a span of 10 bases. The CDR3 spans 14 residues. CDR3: CASSYGGVDSPLHF. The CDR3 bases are TGTGCCAGCAGTTACGGGGGGGTTGATTCACCCCTCCACTTT.

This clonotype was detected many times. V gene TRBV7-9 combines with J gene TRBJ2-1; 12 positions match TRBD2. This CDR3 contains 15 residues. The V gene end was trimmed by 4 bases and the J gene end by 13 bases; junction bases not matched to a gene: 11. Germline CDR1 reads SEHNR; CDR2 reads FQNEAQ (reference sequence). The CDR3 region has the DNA TGTGCCAGCAGCTCCACTAGCGGGAGGAGCTGGGAACAGTTCTTC. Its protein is CASSSTSGRSWEQFF.